A single T cell receptor beta chain is shown here with its context. The antigen it recognizes is unknown. Base quality data are lacking; no much larger clone is found one base away. The data stem from a study of TIL therapy for anti-PD-1-resistant metastatic lung cancer (dated by TCRdb to about 2021). Background for the entire study: Before any PD-1/PD-L1 blockade was given, tumors were harvested, nivolumab was then administered, and patients who progressed went on to receive lymphodepletion, an infusion of expanded TIL, and IL-2. Enrolled patients had a median age of about 53 years (range about 38-85) and a median tumor PD-L1 proportion score of approximately 6.6%. Across the cohort, whole-exome sequencing showed a median non-synonymous tumor mutation burden of 1.5 mutations per megabase. T cell receptor beta sequencing of tumor and peripheral blood served to follow clonotypes across the tumor, the expanded TIL product, and serial blood samples. Most of the cohort had lung adenocarcinoma, a few tumors were EGFR-mutant and two were ALK-rearranged, and half of the patients were current or former smokers.

What the time point label conveys for this sample: pre-treatment sample, taken before nivolumab and TIL therapy. Adults with stage 4 NSCLC were enrolled in a dual-center phase I trial from late 2017 to early 2020. Samples came from a single-arm, open-label phase I trial of tumor-infiltrating lymphocyte therapy with nivolumab in advanced non-small cell lung cancer. Blood mononuclear cells were isolated from EDTA tubes by Ficoll gradient and were snap-frozen as pellets, and DNA was extracted with a Qiagen mini-prep kit. Using bias-controlled multiplex PCR with the immunoSEQ v3 hsTCRB kit, the TCR beta CDR3 regions were amplified from genomic DNA. An Illumina NextSeq 500 was used to sequence the TCR libraries, reaching around 1.8 million read pairs at survey level or about 5-6.5 million at deep level. For the original study's pipeline: V, D and J genes were assigned, non-productive sequences were removed, and clonality was reported by immunoSEQ Analyzer software. Repertoires of infused TIL and blood were compared using productive Simpson clonality and the Morisita overlap index of productive TRB rearrangements. For each clone in blood, the absolute clonotype count was estimated by multiplying the lymphocyte count by the CD3+ fraction and by the clone's productive frequency. TCRdb took over this immuneACCESS table, retaining in-frame rearrangements with V and J assigned. Such tables are incomplete; in checked studies, under half of the missing clones stem from an unresolved V gene, and the remainder is unexplained. V and J calls plus clone size are reproduced from that table; the DNA served to infer D and trimming. The sample table shows about 52,000 clones, and around 80% are seen once. The biggest ten clones account for 4% to 6% of the sample.

Here is what the overall study found, with its caveats: Infused TIL clonotypes partially replaced the baseline peripheral repertoire then decayed over months, with no apparent association between persistence and response. Because the cohort was highly selected, with more treatment-naive, never-smoker and oncogene-addicted patients than is typical, generalizability is limited. The study protocol defined all tumor marker inferences as exploratory.

The germline V and J ends show losses of 5 bases and 5 bases respectively, and no gene match explains 4 bases of the junction. CDR1 and CDR2, per the germline V gene, are MDHEN and SYDVKM. There are 15 amino acids in the CDR3, from cysteine to phenylalanine inclusive. Only the CDR3 DNA is retained, 45 bases long and in frame from the first base. The chain joins TRBV28 to TRBJ2-1; TRBD2 fits 12 bases in the junction. The receptor was isolated from a woman between 25 and 80 years old with non-small cell lung cancer. Material: blood, obtained at baseline. The CDR3 protein sequence reads: CASSLAGGGDNEQFF. The nucleotides read TGTGCCAGCAGTCTAGCGGGAGGGGGGGACAATGAGCAGTTCTTC.